What follows are 14 T cell receptor beta chains derived from one specimen sequenced in a study of CD8+ T cells in alopecia areata. RNA was isolated and reverse transcribed to cDNA, the sequencing template. Sequencing was performed with immunoSEQ multiplex PCR; in TCRdb, only in-frame clones are kept and a portion is missing. The sample has roughly 180,000 clones; 53% are singletons. Sample treatment: oral pan-JAK inhibitor, 5-10 mg twice daily. Sequenced material: CD8+ T cells sorted from blood, taken at week 24, from a patient treated with tofacitinib. These receptor sequences come from a human donor with alopecia areata.

This chain uses TRBV6-6 with TRBJ1-2; no definite D call. The CDR3 has 15 amino acids. V dropped 2 bases and J dropped 0 bases, with 10 bases sitting between them. CDR1 and CDR2 from the germline V gene are MNHNY and SVGAGI (reference sequence). The CDR3 DNA reads TGTGCCAGCAGTTACGACCAGGCCCCTAACTATGGCTACACCTTC. Translating gives CASSYDQAPNYGYTF.

This clone was picked up a small number of times. The chain links TRBV11-2 to TRBJ2-2, with TRBD2 as a possible D gene (6 bases). The CDR3 spans 14 residues. V was shortened by 4 bases and J by 4 bases, with 10 bases between the two germline ends. Germline CDR1 SGHAT, CDR2 FQNNGV. The CDR3 DNA follows: TGTGCCAGCAGCTGGGGGAGGCGCACCGGGGAGCTGTTTTTT. It codes for CASSWGRRTGELFF.

This clone has more than one count but fewer than ten. This chain connects TRBV29-1 to TRBJ2-7; D is ambiguous. The CDR3 is 13 amino acids. V dropped 2 bases and J dropped 4 bases, with 12 bases sitting between them. In germline, CDR1 is SQVTM, CDR2 ANQGSEA. The CDR3 sequence is CSVETSEEYEQYF. The CDR3 bases are TGCAGCGTTGAAACGTCAGAAGAATACGAGCAGTACTTC.

The rearrangement uses TRBV29-1 and TRBJ1-2; D unclear. Trimming stripped 4 bases from V and 5 bases from J, with 8 bases between. CDR3 size: 11 residues. Germline loops: CDR1 SQVTM, CDR2 ANQGSEA. In DNA, the CDR3 is TGCAGCGTTGTGGGCCAGTATGGCTACACCTTC. Translation: CSVVGQYGYTF.

There are a few counts of this clone. This specimen includes other DNA sequences encoding the same CDR3. The chain combines TRBV4-3 with TRBJ1-1; the D is unclear. The CDR3 extends over 14 amino acids. Trimming left V 0 bases short and J 1 base short, with 6 bases between. Germline CDR1 and CDR2: LGHNA and YSLEER. This CDR3 is CASSQDRRNTEAFF. The CDR3 DNA reads TGCGCCAGCAGCCAAGACAGGAGGAACACTGAAGCTTTCTTT.

This clone was counted at least ten times. The J gene is TRBJ2-2, the V gene TRBV6-4, with TRBD1 matching 9 bases. Germline V gene lookup returns CDR1 MRHNA and CDR2 SNTAGT. The ends lost 3 bases at V and 4 bases at J; junction bases unmatched: 0. The CDR3 totals 14 residues. The CDR3 nucleotides are TGTGCCAGCAGTGAGACAGGGGGCACCGGGGAGCTGTTTTTT. Translating it yields CASSETGGTGELFF.

As regards this clone: A junction end diverges from the germline sequence, so it may reflect a read error. V usage is TRBV11-2 and J usage is TRBJ1-1; TRBD1 matches at 10 bases. The length of the CDR3 is 17 residues. CDR1 and CDR2 from the germline V gene are SGHAT and FQNNGV. CDR3 in amino acids: CASSLGQGAQMKTEAFF. The DNA of the CDR3 is TGTGCCAGCAGCTTAGGACAGGGGGCGCAGATGAAGACTGAAGCTTTCTTT.

The J gene is TRBJ2-1, the V gene TRBV19, with 8 bases aligning to TRBD1. V lost 5 bases and J lost 5; bases outside the gene matches: 8. Germline values: CDR1 LNHDA, CDR2 SQIVND (reference sequence). This CDR3 contains 15 residues. CDR3 in amino acids: CASSYTGQGNNEQFF. The CDR3 bases are TGTGCCAGTAGTTATACCGGACAGGGTAACAATGAGCAGTTCTTC.

This clone occurred a few times. The rearrangement links TRBV27 to TRBJ2-2; D is undetermined. The CDR3 loop spans 13 amino acids. CDR1 MNHEY and CDR2 SMNVEV come from the germline V gene (reference sequence). The V gene lost 8 bases and the J gene lost 0 bases, with 7 bases spanning the gap. The CDR3 DNA is TGTGCCAGCTACAGATCGAACACCGGGGAGCTGTTTTTT. Its protein is CASYRSNTGELFF.

This chain uses TRBV29-1 with TRBJ1-2; TRBD1 agrees at 7 bases. The CDR3 spans 13 residues. V lost 5 bases, J lost 3 bases, and 6 bases stayed unmatched. The germline V gene encodes CDR1 SQVTM and CDR2 ANQGSEA. CDR3 DNA sequence: TGCAGCGTTTTTACAGGGGTTTACTATGGCTACACCTTC. This encodes CSVFTGVYYGYTF.

The J gene is TRBJ1-5, the V gene TRBV19; tentatively, D is TRBD1 (5 bases). Germline CDR1 LNHDA, CDR2 SQIVND (reference sequence). V was shortened by 5 bases and J by 3 bases, with 11 bases between the two germline ends. CDR3 size: 14 residues. The CDR3 spells CASSGRGFNQPQHF. In nucleotides, the CDR3 is TGTGCCAGTAGTGGCCGGGGGTTCAATCAGCCCCAGCATTTT.

V is TRBV11-2 and J is TRBJ2-1; possibly TRBD1 for D (6 bases). This CDR3 comprises 16 residues. Per germline, CDR1 SGHAT and CDR2 FQNNGV. Deletions cut 5 bases from V and 4 bases from J, with 18 bases between. The CDR3 DNA reads as TGTGCCAGCAGCCCCCGACCGGGACACCCTTACAATGAGCAGTTCTTC. It yields the protein CASSPRPGHPYNEQFF.

V is TRBV11-2 and J is TRBJ1-1; no clear D gene. CDR3 length equals 11 residues. Germline lookup yields CDR1 SGHAT and CDR2 FQNNGV. Trimming removed 1 base at V and 6 bases at J, with 3 bases between. The CDR3 sequence: CASSLGSEAFF. In DNA, the CDR3 is TGTGCCAGCAGCTTAGGTTCTGAAGCTTTCTTT.

V is TRBV7-3 and J is TRBJ1-1; D is unresolved. This CDR3 comprises 15 residues. Germline V gives CDR1 SGHTA, CDR2 FQGTGA. V was clipped by 0 bases and J by 5 bases, with 13 bases between them. The CDR3 region has the DNA TGTGCCAGCAGCTTAACGGAGGGCTCGGGTACTGAAGCTTTCTTT. This translates into CASSLTEGSGTEAFF.